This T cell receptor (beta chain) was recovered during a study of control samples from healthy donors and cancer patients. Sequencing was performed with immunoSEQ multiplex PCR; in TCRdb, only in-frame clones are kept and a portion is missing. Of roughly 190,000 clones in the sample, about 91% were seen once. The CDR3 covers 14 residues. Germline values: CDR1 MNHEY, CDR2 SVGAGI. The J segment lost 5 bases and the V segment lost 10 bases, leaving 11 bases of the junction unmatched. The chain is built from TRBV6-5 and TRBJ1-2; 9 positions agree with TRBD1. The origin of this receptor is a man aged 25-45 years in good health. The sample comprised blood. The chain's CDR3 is CAIESDRGDYGYTF. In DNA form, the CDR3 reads TGTGCCATCGAATCGGACAGGGGTGATTATGGCTACACCTTC.